This T cell receptor (beta chain) is drawn from a study of control samples from healthy donors and cancer patients. Only in-frame clones appear in the TCRdb table, and some are missing; sequencing was by immunoSEQ multiplex PCR. The data contain around 120,000 clones, more than 85% of them singletons. V shed 3 bases and J 5 bases; nucleotides not matched to a gene: 2. The CDR3 spans 14 residues. Germline lookup yields CDR1 MNHEY and CDR2 SVGAGI. This sequence was found in a man aged 45 to 65 with head and neck cancer. The chain links TRBV6-5 to TRBJ2-1, with 9 bases that match TRBD2. Input material: PBMCs. CDR3 loop: CASSYASGDNEQFF. The CDR3, as DNA: TGTGCCAGCAGTTATGCTAGCGGGGACAATGAGCAGTTCTTC.